This T cell receptor (beta chain) was sequenced in a study of identical twins. Study results and limitations: The analysis was cross-sectional rather than longitudinal within donors. Models underestimated out-of-frame TCR alpha sharing in monozygotic twins. Zero-insertion analyses could be partly confounded by invariant MAIT and iNKT cells.

This clonotype has a handful of counts. The antigen is undetermined. TCRdb independently ran MiXCR on the 5' RACE reads; one entry per CDR3 protein. The table shows approximately 490,000 distinct CDR3 sequences, with under 25% occurring only once. These records were also assigned to another study, of yellow fever vaccine responses in identical twins.

The sequence was collected from a woman aged 18-29 years in good health. Material for sequencing was CD4+ T cells sorted from blood.

The DNA for the CDR3 is TGTGCCAGCAGCGGGAGTAGCGGGGTAAACAATGAGCAGTTCTTC. Its protein is CASSGSSGVNNEQFF. This sequence joins TRBV7-9 and TRBJ2-1, with 8 nucleotides matching TRBD2. Germline CDR1 is SEHNR and CDR2 is FQNEAQ (reference sequence). The V and J ends lost 5 bases and 5 bases, in that order; junction bases with no gene match: 8. The CDR3 extends over 15 amino acids.